The rows below give T cell receptor beta chains drawn from one sample of a study of blood T cell repertoires in COVID-19. Assay: immunoSEQ multiplex PCR; the TCRdb copy retains only in-frame clones and omits some. In the table there are some 300,000 clones, approximately 90% of which are singletons. Sequenced input: peripheral blood. The receptors derive from a woman between 45 and 60 years old with COVID-19, enrolled during active disease. The CDR3 runs from the conserved cysteine through the conserved F or W. D genes are given only for firm matches. Clone size is not always given. Where it is, it says once, few, many or a class for expanded clones.

d_gene,v_gene,abundance,j_gene,CDR3aa,CDR3nt
.,TRBV25-1,once,TRBJ2-7,CASSPSRPGRSSYEQYF,TGTGCCAGCAGTCCCTCGCGCCCGGGGAGAAGCTCCTACGAGCAGTACTTC
.,TRBV4-3,.,TRBJ1-2,CASSQELGLVYGYTF,TGCGCCAGCAGCCAAGAACTGGGCCTCGTTTATGGCTACACCTTC
.,TRBV29-1,.,TRBJ2-7,CSVEVGRGDLYEQYF,TGCAGCGTTGAAGTCGGACGGGGAGATCTCTACGAGCAGTACTTC
.,TRBV24-1,.,TRBJ2-1,CATSDTQYNEQFF,TGTGCCACCAGTGATACCCAGTACAATGAGCAGTTCTTC
TRBD1,TRBV30,.,TRBJ2-6,CAWNSATGGVSGANVLTF,TGTGCCTGGAACTCCGCGACAGGGGGTGTCTCTGGGGCCAACGTCCTGACTTTC
.,TRBV5-6,.,TRBJ2-5,CASADTGLRETQYF,TGTGCCAGCGCTGATACAGGTCTTCGGGAGACCCAGTACTTC
.,TRBV29-1,.,TRBJ2-5,CSVGAGANF,.
TRBD2,TRBV6-5,.,TRBJ2-1,CASSFGLAGEQSEQFF,TGTGCCAGCAGTTTCGGCCTAGCGGGAGAACAGAGTGAGCAGTTCTTC
.,TRBV3-1/TRBV3-2,.,TRBJ2-7,CASSPARGAYEQYF,TGTGCCAGCAGCCCGGCCAGGGGTGCCTACGAGCAGTACTTC
.,TRBV6-2/TRBV6-3,.,TRBJ2-1,CASSYGSGLSSYNEQFF,TGTGCCAGCAGTTACGGATCGGGACTGAGCTCCTACAATGAGCAGTTCTTC
.,TRBV11-2,.,TRBJ2-2,CASSLAGGELFF,TGTGCCAGCAGCTTAGCGGGAGGGGAGCTGTTTTTT
.,TRBV3-1/TRBV3-2,.,TRBJ2-7,CASSQAYEQYF,TGTGCCAGCAGCCAAGCGTACGAGCAGTACTTC
TRBD1,TRBV19,.,TRBJ1-5,CASKGGTGQGNRVSNQPQHF,TGTGCCAGTAAGGGGGGGACGGGACAGGGAAATCGAGTAAGCAATCAGCCCCAGCATTTT
.,TRBV3-1/TRBV3-2,.,TRBJ2-7,CASSLLFEQYF,TGTGCCAGCAGCTTACTGTTCGAGCAGTACTTC
TRBD1,TRBV30,.,TRBJ1-3,CAWSIGQGTFGNTIYF,TGTGCCTGGAGTATCGGACAGGGGACTTTTGGAAACACCATATATTTT
TRBD1,TRBV24-1,.,TRBJ2-3,CATGQGATDTQYF,TGTGCCACCGGTCAGGGGGCGACAGATACGCAGTATTTT
TRBD1,TRBV30,.,TRBJ1-1,CAWRGGNRNTEAFF,TGTGCCTGGAGAGGGGGCAACAGGAACACTGAAGCTTTCTTT
TRBD1,TRBV19,.,TRBJ1-2,CASNQGGTGAHYGYTF,TGTGCCAGTAACCAGGGAGGGACAGGGGCTCACTATGGCTACACCTTC
TRBD1,TRBV30,.,TRBJ2-5,CAWSGGGQETQYF,TGTGCCTGGAGTGGAGGGGGCCAGGAGACCCAGTACTTC
.,TRBV6-5,.,TRBJ2-5,CASSPNLPRVSQYF,TGTGCCAGCAGTCCTAATCTCCCGCGGGTGTCCCAGTACTTC
.,TRBV27,.,TRBJ2-5,CASSHTSETQYF,TGTGCCAGCAGTCACACATCAGAGACCCAGTACTTC
TRBD2,TRBV4-2,.,TRBJ2-1,CASSQEYSGRGNEQFF,TGTGCCAGCAGCCAAGAGTACAGCGGGAGAGGCAATGAGCAGTTCTTC
.,TRBV2,.,TRBJ1-2,CASSVRSGLDYGYTF,TGTGCCAGCAGTGTCAGGAGTGGACTGGATTATGGCTACACCTTC
.,TRBV5-1,.,TRBJ2-5,CASSLASDQETQYF,TGCGCCAGCAGCTTAGCTAGCGACCAAGAGACCCAGTACTTC
TRBD1,TRBV19,.,TRBJ1-5,CASSIGFGTESNQPQHF,TGTGCCAGTAGTATCGGGTTCGGGACAGAGAGCAATCAGCCCCAGCATTTT
.,TRBV11-2,once,TRBJ2-2,CASSLGGPGELFF,TGTGCCAGCAGCTTAGGAGGTCCCGGGGAGCTGTTTTTT
TRBD2,TRBV19,.,TRBJ2-7,CASSTSWTSGRSRGYEQYF,TGTGCCAGTAGTACCTCATGGACTAGCGGGAGGAGTAGGGGCTACGAGCAGTACTTC
TRBD2,TRBV6-4,once,TRBJ2-7,CASSDSEREVVYEQYF,TGTGCCAGCAGTGACTCTGAGCGGGAGGTCGTATACGAGCAGTACTTC
.,TRBV11-2,.,TRBJ1-6,CASSLGQINSPLHF,TGTGCCAGCAGCTTAGGTCAGATTAATTCACCCCTCCACTTT
.,TRBV7-9,.,TRBJ1-1,CASSLVETEAFF,TGTGCCAGCAGCTTGGTCGAGACTGAAGCTTTCTTT
.,TRBV12-5,.,TRBJ1-1,CASGMESRTEAFF,TGTGCTAGTGGTATGGAGAGCCGCACTGAAGCTTTCTTT
TRBD2,TRBV5-4,.,TRBJ2-2,CASSFTGRGNTGELFF,TGTGCCAGCAGCTTTACCGGGAGGGGAAACACCGGGGAGCTGTTTTTT
TRBD2,TRBV18,once,TRBJ2-3,CASSPGAGTTSTDTQYF,TGTGCCAGCTCACCAGGGGCCGGGACTACCAGCACAGATACGCAGTATTTT
TRBD1,TRBV6-5,.,TRBJ2-7,CASSSGTGGGYEQYF,TGTGCCAGCAGTTCCGGGACAGGGGGTGGGTACGAGCAGTACTTC
.,TRBV5-1,.,TRBJ1-1,CASSSELENTEAFF,TGCGCCAGCAGCTCGGAGCTCGAGAACACTGAAGCTTTCTTT
.,TRBV5-6,.,TRBJ2-7,CASSSLLAVIYEQYF,TGTGCCAGCAGCTCCCTTTTAGCGGTAATCTACGAGCAGTACTTC
TRBD1,TRBV18,few,TRBJ1-2,CASSPGTGGAEGYYGYTF,TGTGCCAGCTCACCCGGGACAGGGGGCGCAGAGGGGTACTATGGCTACACCTTC
TRBD2,TRBV5-8,few,TRBJ2-3,CASGLAGVLDTQYF,TGTGCCAGCGGGCTAGCGGGAGTTTTAGATACGCAGTATTTT
.,TRBV11-2,.,TRBJ1-2,CASSPSSDRIDGYTF,TGTGCCAGCAGCCCCTCCTCCGACAGGATCGATGGCTACACCTTC
.,TRBV27,.,TRBJ2-7,CATFSETYEQYF,TGTGCCACCTTTAGCGAGACCTACGAGCAGTACTTC
.,TRBV18,.,TRBJ1-1,CASSNRDTEAFF,TGTGCCAGCTCAAATCGGGACACTGAAGCTTTCTTT
.,TRBV6-5,.,TRBJ2-3,CASLRTAHTDTQYF,TGTGCCAGCTTGCGGACTGCCCACACAGATACGCAGTATTTT
.,TRBV5-6,.,TRBJ1-1,CASSLDGLNTEAFF,TGTGCCAGCAGCTTGGATGGGCTGAACACTGAAGCTTTCTTT
.,TRBV11-3,.,TRBJ2-1,CASSPRLDNEQFF,TGTGCCAGCAGCCCAAGACTAGACAATGAGCAGTTCTTC
TRBD1,TRBV5-4,.,TRBJ2-7,CASSQDRGEQYF,TGTGCCAGCAGCCAGGACAGGGGCGAGCAGTACTTC
.,TRBV7-9,.,TRBJ2-2,CASSLKTEELFF,TGTGCCAGCAGCTTAAAGACAGAGGAGCTGTTTTTT
TRBD2,TRBV14,.,TRBJ2-1,CASSPRTSGRAEQFF,TGTGCCAGCAGCCCGAGGACTAGCGGGAGGGCTGAGCAGTTCTTC
TRBD2,TRBV29-1,.,TRBJ2-3,CSIRRESDTQYF,TGCAGCATTAGGCGGGAGTCAGATACGCAGTATTTT
.,TRBV5-1,.,TRBJ2-2,CASSIVNTGELFF,TGCGCCAGCAGCATAGTGAACACCGGGGAGCTGTTTTTT
TRBD1,TRBV5-1,.,TRBJ2-6,CASRTGTGANVLTF,TGCGCCAGCAGGACAGGGACTGGGGCCAACGTCCTGACTTTC
TRBD1,TRBV6-4,.,TRBJ1-1,CASSDSIFGGTGQSPLEAFF,TGTGCCAGCAGTGACTCGATTTTCGGAGGGACAGGGCAATCCCCTCTTGAAGCTTTCTTT
.,TRBV5-5,few,TRBJ2-5,CASSLYAVSGQETQYF,TGTGCCAGCAGCTTGTACGCCGTATCGGGGCAAGAGACCCAGTACTTC